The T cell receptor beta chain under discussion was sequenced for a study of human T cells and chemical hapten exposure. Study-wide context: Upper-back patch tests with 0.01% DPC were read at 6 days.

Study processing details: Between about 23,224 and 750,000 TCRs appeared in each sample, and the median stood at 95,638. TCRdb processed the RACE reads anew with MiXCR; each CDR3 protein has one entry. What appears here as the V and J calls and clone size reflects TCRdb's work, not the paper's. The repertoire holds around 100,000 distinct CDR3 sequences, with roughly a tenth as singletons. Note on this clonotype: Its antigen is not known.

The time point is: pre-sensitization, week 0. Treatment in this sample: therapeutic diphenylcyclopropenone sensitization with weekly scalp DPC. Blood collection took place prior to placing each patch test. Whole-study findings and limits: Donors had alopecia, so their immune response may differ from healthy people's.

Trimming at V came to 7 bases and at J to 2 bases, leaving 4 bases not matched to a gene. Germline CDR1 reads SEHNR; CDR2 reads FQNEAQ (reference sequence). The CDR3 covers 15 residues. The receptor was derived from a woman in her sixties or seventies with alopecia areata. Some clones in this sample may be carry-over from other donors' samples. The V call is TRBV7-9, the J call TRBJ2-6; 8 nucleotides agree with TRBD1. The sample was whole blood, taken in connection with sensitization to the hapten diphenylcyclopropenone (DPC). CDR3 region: CASTTGGAGANVLTF. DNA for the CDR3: TGTGCCAGCACCACAGGGGGTGCTGGGGCCAACGTCCTGACTTTC.